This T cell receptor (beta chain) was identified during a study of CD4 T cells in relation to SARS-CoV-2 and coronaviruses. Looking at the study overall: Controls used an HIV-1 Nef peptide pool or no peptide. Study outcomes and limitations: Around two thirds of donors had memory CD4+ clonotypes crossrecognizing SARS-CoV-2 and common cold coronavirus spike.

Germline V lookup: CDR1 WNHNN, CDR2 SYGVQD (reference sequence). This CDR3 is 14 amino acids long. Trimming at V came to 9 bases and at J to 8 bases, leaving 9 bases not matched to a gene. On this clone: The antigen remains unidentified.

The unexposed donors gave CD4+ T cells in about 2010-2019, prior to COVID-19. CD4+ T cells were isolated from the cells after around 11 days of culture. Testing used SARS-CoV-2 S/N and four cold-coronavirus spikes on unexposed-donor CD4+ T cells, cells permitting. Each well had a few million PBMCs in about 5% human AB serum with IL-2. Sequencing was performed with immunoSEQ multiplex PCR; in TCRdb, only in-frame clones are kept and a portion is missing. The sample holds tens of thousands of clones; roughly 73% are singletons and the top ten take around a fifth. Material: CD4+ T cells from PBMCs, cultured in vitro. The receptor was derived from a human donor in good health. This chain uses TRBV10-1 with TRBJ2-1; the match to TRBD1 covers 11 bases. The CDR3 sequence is CARGFGQGADEQFF. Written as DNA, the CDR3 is TGCGCCAGAGGTTTTGGACAGGGGGCAGATGAGCAGTTCTTC.